The 27 T cell receptor beta chains in this list originate from one sample, sequenced in a study of graft-versus-host responses after intestinal transplantation. TCRdb's copy holds only in-frame clones and misses some; the assay was immunoSEQ multiplex PCR. Of 60,000 to 65,000 clones listed, approximately 90% are singletons. No cognate antigen is known for these TCRs. The sequenced sample was unstimulated CD8+ T cells sorted from spleen or lymph node cells, obtained before transplant. These receptors all stem from a human donor who was the organ donor for an intestinal transplant.

CDR3 loop: CASSLIQDPQGTEAFF. CDR3 bases: TGTGCCAGCAGCCTAATACAGGATCCACAGGGGACTGAAGCTTTCTTT. This chain links TRBV4-2 with TRBJ1-1, with 7 bases aligning to TRBD1. Germline CDR1 is LGHNA and CDR2 is YNFKEQ. CDR3 length: 16 amino acids. V dropped 4 bases and J dropped 5; count of bases not matched to a gene: 13.

This sequence joins TRBV21-1 and TRBJ1-2; TRBD1 is taken as the D call from the table, unchecked against the DNA. TRBV21-1 is designated a pseudogene. This CDR3 comprises 15 residues. The CDR3 region has the DNA TGTGCCAGCAGCAAACGGACAGGGAACGACTATGGCTACACCTTC. Translation: CASSKRTGNDYGYTF.

This chain links TRBV13 with TRBJ2-1; 13 bases align to TRBD2. In germline, CDR1 is PRHDT, CDR2 FYEKMQ (reference sequence). CDR3 size: 16 residues. With 4 bases clipped from V and 6 bases from J, the junction kept 6 bases outside the gene matches. Written as DNA, the CDR3 is TGTGCCAGCAGCTCCGCGGGACTAGCGGGACTCAATGAGCAGTTCTTC. Translation: CASSSAGLAGLNEQFF.

This rearrangement joins TRBV9 to TRBJ2-7, with D tentatively TRBD2 (6 bases). V lost 0 bases, J lost 0 bases, and 7 bases lay in between. The length of the CDR3 is 14 residues. The germline V gene encodes CDR1 SGDLS and CDR2 YYNGEE. The CDR3 bases are TGTGCCAGCAGCGTAGGGGGGGTCTCCTACGAGCAGTACTTC. This sequence encodes CASSVGGVSYEQYF. Full variable domain (missing parts from reference TRBV9 and TRBJ2-7): DSGVTQTPKHLITATGQRVTLRCSPRSGDLSVYWYQQSLDQGLQFLIQYYNGEERAKGNILERFSAQQFPDLHSELNLSSLELGDSALYFCASSVGGVSYEQYFGPGTRLTVT.

This clone has just a few counts. The chain employs TRBV5-6 and TRBJ2-7, with D tentatively TRBD1 (5 bases). Trimming took 8 bases from V and 0 from J, leaving 15 bases between them. CDR1 is SGHDT, CDR2 YYEEEE, per germline. The CDR3 sequence is 14 residues long. CDR3 sequence (DNA): TGTGCCAGTCAAGAAGCAGGGAACTCCTACGAGCAGTACTTC. This translates into CASQEAGNSYEQYF.

The chain recombines TRBV5-4 with TRBJ2-5, with D possibly being TRBD2 (6 bases). Per the germline V gene, CDR1 is SGHNT and CDR2 is YYREEE (reference sequence). The CDR3 is 15 amino acids. V lost 4 bases to trimming and J lost 5 bases, with 18 bases between them. CDR3 DNA: TGTGCCAGCAGCCCGGAGGGTGGGGCAGCGGAGACCCAGTACTTC. Translated: CASSPEGGAAETQYF.

This clone was counted only a few times. This chain joins TRBV15 and TRBJ1-4; D not certain. Germline V gene sequence: CDR1 LNHNV, CDR2 YYDKDF (reference sequence). CDR3 length: 15 amino acids. V lost 1 base and J lost 4, with 10 bases in between. Here the CDR3 DNA reads TGTGCCACCAGCAGAGTGAGGGAGGGTAATGAAAAACTGTTTTTT. Translation: CATSRVREGNEKLFF.

The chain combines TRBV4-1 with TRBJ1-2, with D possibly TRBD1 on 6 matching bases. This CDR3 has 14 amino acids. Trimming removed 4 bases at V and 8 bases at J, with 17 bases between. Germline V gene sequence: CDR1 MGHRA, CDR2 YSYEKL. This CDR3 is CASSRDNSAEGYTF. CDR3 in DNA: TGCGCCAGCAGCCGGGACAACTCGGCGGAAGGCTACACCTTC.

The rearrangement uses TRBV15 and TRBJ2-3, with 10 bases that match TRBD1. Trimming took 4 bases from V and 3 from J; bases not matched to a gene: 19. CDR3 length: 20 amino acids. The V gene's germline CDR1 is LNHNV and CDR2 YYDKDF (reference sequence). The CDR3 here is CATSKNWDRGQRASTDTQYF. In DNA form, the CDR3 reads TGTGCCACCAGCAAGAACTGGGACAGGGGCCAAAGGGCTTCGACAGATACGCAGTATTTT.

The V gene is TRBV7-2, the J gene TRBJ2-7; 11 bases agree with TRBD2. The CDR3 spans 14 residues. After removal of 8 bases from V and 6 bases from J, the junction contained 9 bases not matched to a gene. Germline CDR1 SGHTA, CDR2 FQGNSA. The CDR3 loop is CASGHSGRASEQYF. CDR3 sequence (DNA): TGTGCCAGCGGACATAGCGGGAGGGCCTCCGAGCAGTACTTC. Together with reference TRBV7-2 and TRBJ2-7, the CDR3 gives the full variable domain: GAGVSQSPSNKVTEKGKDVELRCDPISGHTALYWYRQSLGQGLEFLIYFQGNSAPDKSGLPSDRFSAERTGGSVSTLTIQRTQQEDSAVYLCASGHSGRASEQYFGPGTRLTVT.

In its sample, this clone was seen once. The J gene is TRBJ1-3, the V gene TRBV7-8, with TRBD1 matching 9 bases. Germline lookup yields CDR1 SGHVS and CDR2 FQNEAQ. V shed 3 bases and J 0 bases; nucleotides not matched to a gene: 6. The CDR3 runs to 17 residues. CDR3 bases: TGTGCCAGCAGCTTCGGTACGGGACAGGGCTCTGGAAACACCATATATTTT. It specifies CASSFGTGQGSGNTIYF.

Only a few counts were recorded for this clone. This chain uses TRBV10-3 with TRBJ1-1; D is uncertain. The CDR3 spans 14 residues. Trimming removed 11 bases at V and 4 bases at J, with 20 bases between. CDR1 is ENHRY, CDR2 SYGVKD, per germline. The CDR3 reads CASAGPWASTEAFF. The CDR3 DNA reads as TGTGCCTCCGCAGGCCCGTGGGCCTCCACTGAAGCTTTCTTT.

V and J are TRBV29-1 and TRBJ2-7, with D possibly matching TRBD2 (6 bases). The CDR3 contains 13 residues. The V gene lost 3 bases and the J gene lost 0 bases, with 9 bases spanning the gap. The germline gives CDR1 SQVTM, CDR2 ANQGSEA. The CDR3 nucleotides read TGCAGCGTTGAGGGGGGTCCCTCCTACGAGCAGTACTTC. Translating gives CSVEGGPSYEQYF.

V and J are TRBV13 and TRBJ2-3; 9 positions match TRBD2. In germline, CDR1 is PRHDT, CDR2 FYEKMQ (reference sequence). The CDR3 sequence is 15 residues long. The junction had 9 bases not matched to a gene; V was cut back by 5 bases and J by 6 bases. This chain's CDR3 is CASSPGRREGDTQYF. The CDR3, as DNA: TGTGCCAGCAGCCCCGGCAGGCGGGAGGGGGATACGCAGTATTTT.

This clone was seen a single time. An end of the junction differs from the germline gene, which may be a read error. CDR3 sequence reads: CASSTKYGYTF. The CDR3, as DNA: TGTGCCAGCAGTACTAAATATGGCTACACCTTC. V is TRBV6-5 and J is TRBJ1-2; no clear D. In germline, CDR1 is MNHEY, CDR2 SVGAGI. This CDR3 contains 11 residues.

The chain links TRBV30 to TRBJ2-1; D is ambiguous. CDR1 and CDR2 (germline): GTSNPN, SVGIG (reference sequence). The CDR3 runs to 11 residues. Trimming took off 2 bases at V and 7 bases at J, with 6 bases between the two ends. CDR3 sequence (DNA): TGTGCCTGGAGTCCCGGTAATGAGCAGTTCTTC. Translation gives CAWSPGNEQFF.

The V gene is TRBV27, the J gene TRBJ1-1, with 7 bases lining up with TRBD1. V lost 6 bases, J lost 5 bases, and 3 bases stayed unmatched. This CDR3 has 12 amino acids. CDR1 is MNHEY and CDR2 is SMNVEV in the germline V gene (reference sequence). CDR3 in amino acids: CASRTGRTEAFF. DNA of the CDR3: TGTGCCAGCAGGACAGGGCGGACTGAAGCTTTCTTT.

This clone has only one observation. The gene calls are TRBV30 and TRBJ1-1; D gene ambiguous. This CDR3 has 13 residues. Trimming left V 3 bases short and J 4 bases short, with 12 bases between. Germline V gives CDR1 GTSNPN, CDR2 SVGIG (reference sequence). This CDR3 reads CAWSQRVGTEAFF. In nucleotides, the CDR3 is TGTGCCTGGAGCCAACGGGTGGGCACTGAAGCTTTCTTT.

The chain links TRBV4-1 to TRBJ2-5; D not certain. The CDR3 spans 16 residues. Germline CDR1 MGHRA, CDR2 YSYEKL. Deletions cut 0 bases from V and 5 bases from J, with 16 bases between. Here the CDR3 DNA reads TGCGCCAGCAGCCAAGATGAGGATGAGGAGAGCGAGACCCAGTACTTC. Amino acids: CASSQDEDEESETQYF.

The V and J genes are TRBV4-3 and TRBJ2-2; 8 bases agree with TRBD1. The germline gives CDR1 LGHNA, CDR2 YSLEER. The V and J ends lost 3 bases and 5 bases, in that order; junction bases with no gene match: 11. The CDR3 contains 17 residues. CDR3 sequence reads: CASSQETGNRGTGELFF. Here the CDR3 DNA reads TGCGCCAGCAGCCAGGAAACCGGCAACAGGGGGACCGGGGAGCTGTTTTTT.

The chain joins TRBV11-1 to TRBJ2-7, with unresolved D. Trimming removed 1 base at V and 2 bases at J, with 9 bases between. CDR3 length: 14 amino acids. Per germline, CDR1 SGHAT and CDR2 FQDESV (reference sequence). The CDR3: CASSLGSQTYEQYF. CDR3 DNA sequence: TGTGCCAGCAGCTTAGGGAGTCAAACCTACGAGCAGTACTTC.

This chain links TRBV7-9 with TRBJ1-1; D remains ambiguous. Looked up from germline, CDR1 is SEHNR and CDR2 is FQNEAQ (reference sequence). This CDR3 is 12 amino acids long. Trimming stripped 7 bases from V and 7 bases from J, with 13 bases between. CDR3 region: CASKEGRDEAFF. DNA for the CDR3: TGTGCCAGCAAGGAGGGTAGGGATGAAGCTTTCTTT.

The rearrangement joins TRBV6-1 to TRBJ2-5; 7 positions match TRBD1. Gene TRBJ2-7 matches the end of the DNA better, so the J call may be wrong. Looked up from germline, CDR1 is MNHNS and CDR2 is SASEGT. The length of the CDR3 is 15 residues. CDR3: CASSAWDSDIYEQYF. The CDR3 DNA is TGTGCCAGCAGTGCATGGGACAGCGATATCTACGAGCAGTACTTC.

V and J are TRBV4-1 and TRBJ2-2; D possibly corresponds to TRBD2 (6 bases). V lost 0 bases and J 1 base, leaving 15 bases between the germline ends. CDR1 and CDR2 from the germline V gene are MGHRA and YSYEKL. The CDR3 is 18 amino acids. The CDR3 nucleotides read TGCGCCAGCAGCCAAGATCCCCGGGACTGGCGGAACACCGGGGAGCTGTTTTTT. Protein: CASSQDPRDWRNTGELFF.

The chain carries TRBV9 and TRBJ2-5, with 7 bases aligning to TRBD2. This CDR3 region has 18 residues. Germline CDR1 and CDR2: SGDLS and YYNGEE. After removal of 0 bases from V and 0 bases from J, the junction contained 11 bases not matched to a gene. The CDR3 here is CASSVATGGSTDQETQYF. The CDR3 DNA sequence: TGTGCCAGCAGCGTAGCTACGGGGGGTAGCACCGACCAAGAGACCCAGTACTTC. Full variable domain (missing parts from reference TRBV9 and TRBJ2-5): DSGVTQTPKHLITATGQRVTLRCSPRSGDLSVYWYQQSLDQGLQFLIQYYNGEERAKGNILERFSAQQFPDLHSELNLSSLELGDSALYFCASSVATGGSTDQETQYFGPGTRLLVL.

The rearrangement uses TRBV7-9 and TRBJ1-3, with D possibly matching TRBD1 (6 bases). Trimming pared 2 bases from V and 4 bases from J, leaving 9 bases between. The CDR3 loop spans 14 amino acids. Germline V lookup: CDR1 SEHNR, CDR2 FQNEAQ (reference sequence). This chain's CDR3 is CASSLSTGGNTIYF. CDR3 DNA: TGTGCCAGCAGCTTATCCACAGGGGGAAACACCATATATTTT.

This chain connects TRBV28 to TRBJ1-1; D perhaps matches TRBD1 (6 bases). Trimming removed 2 bases at V and 0 bases at J, with 16 bases between. There are 17 residues in the CDR3. CDR1 and CDR2 (germline): MDHEN, SYDVKM. CDR3 sequence (DNA): TGTGCCAGCAGTTTAGGCCTAAAAGGACAGTTGAACACTGAAGCTTTCTTT. This encodes CASSLGLKGQLNTEAFF.